This paragraph covers one TCR beta chain sequence. Its antigen is currently unknown. PCR used 60 Vbeta primers and 13 Jbeta primers. Sequencing used immunoSEQ multiplex PCR; TCRdb keeps in-frame clones, though not all of them. Of about 130,000 clones listed, around two thirds were seen once; the top ten hold more than 4.5%. This sample is drawn from a study of cytomegalovirus exposure and HLA in healthy donors. General study points: Previously analyzed data showed that most TCR beta V segments were productive at a frequency of about 90% or about 30%. The authors assumed roughly uniform sequencing depth across donors for presence/absence analyses.

Between the trimmed V and J ends, which lost 5 bases and 2 bases, there was a span of 13 bases. In germline, CDR1 is SGHAT, CDR2 FQNNGV. The CDR3 totals 14 residues. The sample taken for sequencing was PBMCs. The sequence was obtained from a man aged 60-69 years in good health and CMV-seropositive. This chain connects TRBV11-2 to TRBJ2-7; TRBD2 is a possible D gene (6 bases). CDR3 in amino acids: CASSRGTGPYEQYF. The CDR3 region has the DNA TGTGCCAGCAGCCGGGGGACTGGCCCCTACGAGCAGTACTTC.